A single sample is the source of the 21 T cell receptor beta chains below, sequenced in a study of identical twins. TCRdb processed the 5' RACE reads anew with MiXCR; each CDR3 protein has one entry. This sample has 550,000 to 700,000 distinct CDR3 sequences, with roughly 20% found just once. The same sample was also used in a study of T cells expressing NK-cell markers.

The sequenced sample was PBMCs. The receptors stem from a woman aged 18-35 years in good health.

There are many counts of this clonotype. The chain employs TRBV5-1 and TRBJ1-1; D uncertain. With 4 bases removed from V and 7 bases from J, the gap between germline ends came to 11 bases. The germline gives CDR1 SGHRS, CDR2 YFSETQ. The CDR3 contains 12 residues. CDR3: CASSQGFHEAFF. In nucleotides, the CDR3 is TGCGCCAGCAGCCAAGGGTTCCATGAAGCTTTCTTT.

This clonotype was detected a few times. The chain has TRBV20-1 and TRBJ2-1; either TRBD1 or TRBD2 may fit D (5 bases each). CDR3 length equals 14 residues. Trimming stripped 3 bases from V and 2 bases from J, with 11 bases between. CDR1 DFQATT and CDR2 SNEGSKA come from the germline V gene (reference sequence). The CDR3: CSARGPRAYNEQFF. CDR3 sequence (DNA): TGCAGTGCTAGGGGACCGAGGGCCTACAATGAGCAGTTCTTC.

This clonotype was detected a few times. This sequence joins TRBV29-1 and TRBJ2-2; no reliable D call. Germline-derived CDR1 and CDR2 are SQVTM and ANQGSEA. The germline V and J ends were trimmed by 5 bases and 0 bases, with 10 bases remaining between them. The CDR3 runs 14 residues. CDR3 residues: CSVRPETNTGELFF. In DNA, the CDR3 is TGCAGCGTTAGGCCAGAGACGAACACCGGGGAGCTGTTTTTT.

This clonotype was picked up a small number of times. The chain carries TRBV12-5 and TRBJ2-7, with TRBD1 matching 8 bases. Germline V gene data show CDR1 as LGHNT and CDR2 as FRNRAP. The length of the CDR3 is 15 residues. This chain's CDR3 is CASGLVQDRGTVWIV. The CDR3 DNA sequence: TGTGCTAGTGGTTTGGTACAAGACAGGGGAACGGTTTGGATTGTC.

The chain joins TRBV7-3 to TRBJ2-7; weak D call: TRBD1 (6 bases). The CDR3 has 14 residues. Per germline, CDR1 SGHTA and CDR2 FQGTGA. V lost 4 bases, J lost 3 bases, and 13 bases lay in between. CDR3 coding DNA: TGTGCCAGCAGCTACTACCCAGGGGACTACGAGCAGTACTTC. It encodes CASSYYPGDYEQYF.

The chain has TRBV4-3 and TRBJ2-2; 9 positions match TRBD2. In germline, CDR1 is LGHNA, CDR2 YSLEER. The V segment lost 0 bases and the J segment 3 bases; nucleotides outside the gene matches: 11. The CDR3 sequence is 19 residues long. The CDR3 sequence is CASSQDGNRAGGDTGELFF. CDR3 coding DNA: TGCGCCAGCAGCCAAGATGGAAACCGAGCGGGGGGTGACACCGGGGAGCTGTTTTTT.

This chain connects TRBV20-1 to TRBJ2-1; possibly TRBD1 for D (5 bases). This CDR3 region has 16 residues. CDR1 DFQATT and CDR2 SNEGSKA come from the germline V gene (reference sequence). Trimming took 6 bases from V and 0 from J, leaving 18 bases between them. In DNA form, the CDR3 reads TGCAGTGCCACTCGGACAAGGACGTACTCCTACAATGAGCAGTTCTTC. Protein product: CSATRTRTYSYNEQFF.

This chain links TRBV20-1 with TRBJ1-1; the D is unclear. CDR1 is DFQATT, CDR2 SNEGSKA, per germline (reference sequence). Trimming pared 0 bases from V and 6 bases from J, leaving 8 bases between. There are 12 residues in the CDR3. CDR3 region: CSARDADAEAFF. Written as DNA, the CDR3 is TGCAGTGCTAGAGACGCCGACGCTGAAGCTTTCTTT.

The chain carries TRBV12-3 or TRBV12-4 and TRBJ2-1, with 8 bases identical to TRBD2. J was trimmed by 3 bases and V by 7 bases; bases with no gene match: 11. The CDR3 is 16 amino acids. CDR3 sequence reads: CASTKSPGLVYNEQFF. The CDR3 DNA is TGTGCCAGCACCAAATCCCCGGGACTAGTCTACAATGAGCAGTTCTTC.

V and J are TRBV3-1 and TRBJ2-1; 12 positions match TRBD2. CDR3 size: 16 residues. Germline CDR1 and CDR2: LGHDT and YNNKEL (reference sequence). The ends lost 2 bases at V and 3 bases at J; junction bases unmatched: 2. For the CDR3, the DNA is TGTGCCAGCAGCCAAAGGACTAGCGGGAACTACAATGAGCAGTTCTTC. It encodes CASSQRTSGNYNEQFF.

This clonotype has more than one count but fewer than ten. This chain's CDR3 is CASTYRQTQETQYF. The CDR3 DNA sequence: TGTGCCAGTACCTATAGACAGACCCAAGAGACCCAGTACTTC. J is TRBJ2-5 and V is TRBV2, with D perhaps matching TRBD1 (5 bases). Germline V gives CDR1 SNHLY, CDR2 FYNNEI. CDR3 length: 14 amino acids. Trimming took off 9 bases at V and 1 base at J, with 15 bases between the two ends.

V usage is TRBV20-1 and J usage is TRBJ2-3, with D perhaps TRBD1 (6 bases). With 5 bases removed from V and 2 bases from J, the gap between germline ends came to 14 bases. This CDR3 comprises 14 residues. Germline V gene data show CDR1 as DFQATT and CDR2 as SNEGSKA (reference sequence). The CDR3 loop is CSAGPRGHTDTQYF. CDR3 DNA: TGCAGTGCTGGCCCTCGGGGACACACAGATACGCAGTATTTT.

The V gene is TRBV24-1, the J gene TRBJ2-1; D is possibly TRBD2 (7 bases). Germline V CDR1 and CDR2: KGHDR, SFDVKD. Trimming removed 9 bases from V and 13 bases from J, with 15 bases in between. The CDR3 has 11 residues. In DNA form, the CDR3 reads TGTGCCACCGGGTGGGAGGGGGATCAGTTCTTC. It specifies CATGWEGDQFF.

This clonotype was detected only a few times. This chain uses TRBV2 with TRBJ2-1; TRBD1 might be the D (6 bases). Germline V gene sequence: CDR1 SNHLY, CDR2 FYNNEI. This CDR3 has 12 residues. V lost 3 bases to trimming and J lost 9 bases, with 9 bases between them. Here the CDR3 reads CASSDRGGEQFF. In nucleotides, the CDR3 is TGTGCCAGCAGTGACAGGGGTGGTGAGCAGTTCTTC.

This clonotype was seen only a few times. V is TRBV5-6 and J is TRBJ2-1, with D perhaps TRBD2 (6 bases). This CDR3 region has 15 residues. V lost 3 bases to trimming and J lost 0 bases, with 10 bases between them. Germline loops: CDR1 SGHDT, CDR2 YYEEEE. This CDR3 is CASSWDSSSYNEQFF. For the CDR3, the DNA is TGTGCCAGCAGCTGGGACTCCAGCTCCTACAATGAGCAGTTCTTC.

This clonotype has just a few counts. V usage is TRBV11-2 and J usage is TRBJ2-2, with 15 positions matching TRBD2. V lost 6 bases and J lost 2; bases outside the gene matches: 10. Germline assignment: CDR1 SGHAT and CDR2 FQNNGV. This CDR3 contains 19 residues. The CDR3 reads CASSYKGLAGGPNTGELFF. The CDR3 nucleotides are TGTGCCAGCAGTTATAAGGGACTAGCGGGGGGCCCAAACACCGGGGAGCTGTTTTTT.

CDR3: CSAIKREAVPVQYF. CDR3 DNA sequence: TGCAGCGCGATAAAGCGGGAGGCCGTCCCCGTGCAGTATTTT. The V gene is TRBV20-1, the J gene TRBJ2-3; 9 bases line up with TRBD2. The germline gives CDR1 DFQATT, CDR2 SNEGSKA (reference sequence). This CDR3 region has 14 residues.

For the CDR3, the DNA is TGTGCCAGCAGCTTTGGGGCGGGGGTATACAATGAGCAGTTCTTC. It encodes CASSFGAGVYNEQFF. This chain links TRBV7-2 with TRBJ2-1; 7 positions agree with TRBD2. The CDR3 totals 15 residues. Trimming took 3 bases from V and 4 from J; bases not matched to a gene: 6. Germline CDR1 is SGHTA and CDR2 is FQGNSA.

V and J are TRBV4-2 and TRBJ2-3; 8 nucleotides agree with TRBD2. The CDR3 has 14 amino acids. Trimming at V came to 3 bases and at J to 3 bases, leaving 2 bases not matched to a gene. The germline V gene encodes CDR1 LGHNA and CDR2 YNFKEQ. CDR3 protein: CASSQASGTDTQYF. The CDR3 nucleotides are TGTGCCAGCAGCCAGGCTAGCGGGACAGATACGCAGTATTTT.

This clonotype was found a few times. The chain joins TRBV4-3 to TRBJ2-1; tentatively, D is TRBD2 (5 bases). Trimming removed 0 bases from V and 9 bases from J, with 9 bases in between. CDR1 is LGHNA and CDR2 is YSLEER in the germline V gene. The CDR3 loop spans 13 amino acids. CDR3 in amino acids: CASSQDIGSEQFF. In DNA, the CDR3 is TGCGCCAGCAGCCAAGATATTGGGAGTGAGCAGTTCTTC.

This chain connects TRBV6-2 or TRBV6-3 to TRBJ1-5; no clear D gene. Germline CDR1 is MNHEY and CDR2 is SVGEGT. The CDR3 consists of 14 residues. With 7 bases removed from V and 0 bases from J, the gap between germline ends came to 10 bases. CDR3 coding DNA: TGTGCCAGCATCTCAAGGGTTAGCAATCAGCCCCAGCATTTT. Translation gives CASISRVSNQPQHF.